The 27 T cell receptor beta chains below were found in one sample sequenced in a study of shared clonotypes between healthy human individuals. The protocol was immunoSEQ multiplex PCR, while the TCRdb copy is restricted to in-frame clones and leaves out a portion. Seen here are about 1.5 million clones, 95% to 99% observed once, and the top ten hold about 0.45%. Sequenced material: naive CD4+ T cells sorted from blood. Subset specified: CD45RA+ positively selected. These receptors originate from a man aged 25-45 years in good health.

The chain uses TRBV18 and TRBJ2-7; D is unresolved. Per the germline V gene, CDR1 is KGHSH and CDR2 is LQKENI. The CDR3 runs 15 residues. Trimming pared 2 bases from V and 0 bases from J, leaving 11 bases between. The CDR3 spells CASSPSIAGSYEQYF. CDR3 bases: TGTGCCAGCTCACCATCTATTGCCGGCTCCTACGAGCAGTACTTC.

The chain is built from TRBV6-6 and TRBJ1-5; D not certain. The length of the CDR3 is 15 residues. Germline V gives CDR1 MNHNY, CDR2 SVGAGI (reference sequence). Trimming removed 3 bases at V and 2 bases at J, with 11 bases between. The CDR3 reads CASSYSTVGNQPQHF. CDR3 nucleotide sequence: TGTGCCAGCAGTTATTCGACCGTCGGCAATCAGCCCCAGCATTTT.

The V call is TRBV10-3, the J call TRBJ2-7; 9 nucleotides agree with TRBD1. CDR1 is ENHRY, CDR2 SYGVKD, per germline. The V segment lost 4 bases and the J segment 6 bases; nucleotides outside the gene matches: 10. This CDR3 is built from 15 residues. The CDR3 nucleotides are TGTGCCATCAGTGCCCGTCAGGACAGGGGCTCCGAGCAGTACTTC. Translation: CAISARQDRGSEQYF.

This chain connects TRBV7-9 to TRBJ1-1, with TRBD1 as a possible D gene (5 bases). This CDR3 is 14 amino acids long. Trimming took 3 bases from V and 4 from J, leaving 12 bases between them. The germline V gene has CDR1 SEHNR and CDR2 FQNEAQ (reference sequence). For the CDR3, the DNA is TGTGCCAGCAGCTTGAGTTCTGGGGGCACTGAAGCTTTCTTT. It is translated as CASSLSSGGTEAFF.

The V and J genes are TRBV7-8 and TRBJ1-5, with 9 nucleotides matching TRBD1. CDR3 size: 14 residues. J was trimmed by 5 bases and V by 6 bases; bases with no gene match: 5. Germline CDR1 is SGHVS and CDR2 is FQNEAQ. CDR3 sequence: CASRGTGQDQPQHF. The CDR3 nucleotides are TGTGCCAGCAGAGGGACAGGGCAGGATCAGCCCCAGCATTTT.

The J gene is TRBJ1-5, the V gene TRBV18; D not certain. Trimming removed 3 bases at V and 6 bases at J, with 9 bases between. This CDR3 is built from 13 residues. The V gene's germline CDR1 is KGHSH and CDR2 LQKENI. The CDR3 sequence: CASSPSFRQPQHF. The CDR3 DNA reads as TGTGCCAGCTCACCTTCGTTTCGTCAGCCCCAGCATTTT.

This chain connects TRBV28 to TRBJ1-5, with D unresolved. This CDR3 comprises 16 residues. With 3 bases removed from V and 2 bases from J, the gap between germline ends came to 14 bases. CDR1 MDHEN and CDR2 SYDVKM come from the germline V gene. The CDR3 DNA is TGTGCCAGCAGTTTTCAAGGTGGGCGAGGCAATCAGCCCCAGCATTTT. It is translated as CASSFQGGRGNQPQHF. Full variable domain (missing parts from reference TRBV28 and TRBJ1-5): DVKVTQSSRYLVKRTGEKVFLECVQDMDHENMFWYRQDPGLGLRLIYFSYDVKMKEKGDIPEGYSVSREKKERFSLILESASTNQTSMYLCASSFQGGRGNQPQHFGDGTRLSIL.

The rearrangement uses TRBV14 and TRBJ2-1; TRBD2 aligns across 7 bases. The CDR3 is made up of 17 amino acids. The germline CDR1 and CDR2 sequences are SGHDN and FVKESK. The trim removed 2 bases at V and 0 bases at J, leaving 7 bases unmatched. CDR3 coding DNA: TGTGCCAGCAGCCAATATGGCGGGAGCCGCTCCTACAATGAGCAGTTCTTC. Amino acid sequence: CASSQYGGSRSYNEQFF.

The gene calls are TRBV15 and TRBJ2-3, with D uncertain. Germline V gives CDR1 LNHNV, CDR2 YYDKDF (reference sequence). The CDR3 totals 14 residues. Trimming took 1 base from V and 4 from J, leaving 9 bases between them. This CDR3 is CATSRVPPPDTQYF. DNA for the CDR3: TGTGCCACCAGCAGAGTTCCCCCCCCAGATACGCAGTATTTT.

This chain joins TRBV30 and TRBJ1-3; 9 bases line up with TRBD1. The CDR3 spans 15 residues. The V gene's germline CDR1 is GTSNPN and CDR2 SVGIG (reference sequence). The V segment lost 3 bases and the J segment 2 bases; nucleotides outside the gene matches: 5. The CDR3 here is CAWRGTGGAGNTIYF. CDR3 in DNA: TGTGCCTGGAGGGGTACAGGGGGCGCTGGAAACACCATATATTTT.

The chain employs TRBV5-1 and TRBJ2-4, with 9 bases lining up with TRBD1. The CDR3 sequence is 17 residues long. Germline CDR1 SGHRS, CDR2 YFSETQ. V was pared by 4 bases and J by 1 base, with 9 bases of the junction left unmatched. CDR3 amino acids: CASSNYRGRGAKNIQYF. The CDR3, as DNA: TGCGCCAGCAGCAACTACAGGGGGCGCGGGGCCAAAAACATTCAGTACTTC.

This chain joins TRBV27 and TRBJ2-7; D not certain. The germline V and J ends were trimmed by 4 bases and 6 bases, with 25 bases remaining between them. Germline lookup yields CDR1 MNHEY and CDR2 SMNVEV (reference sequence). This CDR3 region has 17 residues. The CDR3 loop is CASSSTIGSNSLSEQYF. The CDR3 DNA is TGTGCCAGCAGTTCAACAATTGGGTCAAATTCTCTTAGCGAGCAGTACTTC.

This rearrangement joins TRBV27 to TRBJ1-1; D perhaps matches TRBD1 (5 bases). Trimming stripped 6 bases from V and 3 bases from J, with 11 bases between. This CDR3 comprises 13 residues. From germline, CDR1 is MNHEY and CDR2 SMNVEV (reference sequence). CDR3 residues: CASSGNRHTEAFF. CDR3 coding DNA: TGTGCCAGCAGCGGAAACAGGCACACTGAAGCTTTCTTT.

The rearrangement links TRBV10-1 to TRBJ2-1, with TRBD2 matching over 8 bases. The CDR3 is 14 residues long. In germline, CDR1 is WNHNN, CDR2 SYGVQD (reference sequence). The ends lost 3 bases at V and 6 bases at J; junction bases unmatched: 4. Written as DNA, the CDR3 is TGCGCCAGCAGTGAACAGCTAGCGGGCAATGAGCAGTTCTTC. The encoded protein is CASSEQLAGNEQFF.

The chain recombines TRBV27 with TRBJ1-4; tentatively, D is TRBD1 (5 bases). Trimming removed 2 bases at V and 7 bases at J, with 14 bases between. CDR1 is MNHEY and CDR2 is SMNVEV in the germline V gene (reference sequence). The CDR3 is 15 amino acids. Written as DNA, the CDR3 is TGTGCCAGCAGTTTAGATGGGGGGATAGGTGAAAAACTGTTTTTT. This sequence encodes CASSLDGGIGEKLFF. Full variable domain (outside the CDR3, taken from reference TRBV27 and TRBJ1-4): EAQVTQNPRYLITVTGKKLTVTCSQNMNHEYMSWYRQDPGLGLRQIYYSMNVEVTDKGDVPEGYKVSRKEKRNFPLILESPSPNQTSLYFCASSLDGGIGEKLFFGSGTQLSVL.

The rearrangement joins TRBV7-8 to TRBJ1-5; D gene ambiguous. The V gene lost 2 bases and the J gene lost 5 bases, with 10 bases spanning the gap. The CDR3 has 14 residues. CDR1 SGHVS and CDR2 FQNEAQ come from the germline V gene. CDR3 nucleotide sequence: TGTGCCAGCAGCTTAAAAGGTAGACATCAGCCCCAGCATTTT. Translated, it gives CASSLKGRHQPQHF. The full variable domain, with the rest looked up from reference TRBV7-8 and TRBJ1-5, is GAGVSQSPRYKVAKRGQDVALRCDPISGHVSLFWYQQALGQGPEFLTYFQNEAQLDKSGLPSDRFFAERPEGSVSTLKIQRTQQEDSAVYLCASSLKGRHQPQHFGDGTRLSIL.

V and J are TRBV10-3 and TRBJ2-7; TRBD2 aligns across 14 bases. Germline V gives CDR1 ENHRY, CDR2 SYGVKD. The trim removed 9 bases at V and 6 bases at J, leaving 4 bases unmatched. The length of the CDR3 is 13 residues. This CDR3 is CAITGTSGGEQYF. The CDR3 DNA is TGTGCCATTACCGGGACTAGCGGGGGCGAGCAGTACTTC.

The V and J genes are TRBV15 and TRBJ2-7; TRBD1 matches 9 bases. The CDR3 sequence is 16 residues long. CDR1 is LNHNV and CDR2 is YYDKDF in the germline V gene (reference sequence). Trimming cost V 4 bases and J 7 bases; bases outside gene matches: 14. This chain's CDR3 is CATSTRPGQGTTEQYF. The CDR3 coding sequence is TGTGCCACCAGCACAAGACCGGGACAGGGCACAACAGAGCAGTACTTC.

The rearrangement joins TRBV6-5 to TRBJ2-1; TRBD1 agrees at 9 bases. V was pared by 6 bases and J by 9 bases, with 6 bases of the junction left unmatched. The CDR3 is 13 amino acids. The germline gives CDR1 MNHEY, CDR2 SVGAGI. The CDR3 bases are TGTGCCAGCAGGTCACAGGGGGCAGGTGAGCAGTTCTTC. Residues: CASRSQGAGEQFF.

The chain links TRBV5-5 to TRBJ2-5; 8 bases line up with TRBD1. Germline V gene sequence: CDR1 SGHKS, CDR2 YYEKEE (reference sequence). This CDR3 is 17 amino acids long. J gave up 2 bases and V 2 bases, and 11 bases lay outside the gene matches. The CDR3 DNA sequence: TGTGCCAGCAGCTTCACGCGAACAGGGGGTAGGCAAGAGACCCAGTACTTC. Translating gives CASSFTRTGGRQETQYF.

V is TRBV14 and J is TRBJ2-2; D possibly corresponds to TRBD2 (5 bases). Germline CDR1 reads SGHDN; CDR2 reads FVKESK. The ends were cut back, 4 bases at V and 3 bases at J, with 15 bases in the middle. CDR3 length: 16 amino acids. As DNA, the CDR3 is TGTGCCAGCAGCCCCCAGACTGGGAGATACACCGGGGAGCTGTTTTTT. It codes for CASSPQTGRYTGELFF.

The rearrangement links TRBV14 to TRBJ2-2; D is undetermined. Germline CDR1 reads SGHDN; CDR2 reads FVKESK. V lost 5 bases to trimming and J lost 6 bases, with 16 bases between them. CDR3 length: 15 residues. The DNA for the CDR3 is TGTGCCAGCAGCTATAGTCCGGTTGGCCCCGGGGAGCTGTTTTTT. The encoded protein is CASSYSPVGPGELFF.

This chain uses TRBV6-6 with TRBJ2-6, with D unresolved. This CDR3 comprises 15 residues. V dropped 6 bases and J dropped 4 bases, with 13 bases sitting between them. The germline gives CDR1 MNHNY, CDR2 SVGAGI (reference sequence). The CDR3 region has the DNA TGTGCCAGCAGCAGGCGGACCTCGGGGGCCAACGTCCTGACTTTC. It encodes CASSRRTSGANVLTF.

This clone showed up just once. The genes are TRBV5-8 and TRBJ2-7; no clear D. The CDR3 length is 18 residues. CDR1 SGHTS and CDR2 YDEGEE come from the germline V gene. V was clipped by 6 bases and J by 0 bases, with 25 bases between them. As DNA, the CDR3 is TGTGCCAGCAATTTTCCCCTGGGTCGGTTAACATCCTCCTACGAGCAGTACTTC. This encodes CASNFPLGRLTSSYEQYF.

The J gene is TRBJ2-3, the V gene TRBV2; D not certain. CDR3 length: 15 residues. Trimming removed 0 bases at V and 4 bases at J, with 11 bases between. Per the germline V gene, CDR1 is SNHLY and CDR2 is FYNNEI. CDR3: CASSEALRRADTQYF. In nucleotides, the CDR3 is TGTGCCAGCAGTGAAGCTTTACGTAGAGCAGATACGCAGTATTTT.

The V call is TRBV11-1, the J call TRBJ2-5; TRBD1 matches 8 bases. Germline V gene lookup returns CDR1 SGHAT and CDR2 FQDESV (reference sequence). The CDR3 loop spans 14 amino acids. The junction had 4 bases not matched to a gene; V was cut back by 5 bases and J by 2 bases. Here the CDR3 reads CASSQRTGQETQYF. In DNA form, the CDR3 reads TGTGCCAGCAGCCAAAGGACAGGGCAAGAGACCCAGTACTTC.

As regards this clone: At one boundary the junction diverges from the germline segment, which might be a read error. V is TRBV6-1 and J is TRBJ1-1; D unresolved. Germline CDR1 is MNHNS and CDR2 is SASEGT. The CDR3 is 12 amino acids. CDR3 coding DNA: TGTGCCAGCAGTGGATCGTACACTGAGGCTTTCTTT. It encodes CASSGSYTEAFF.